This T cell receptor beta chain was sequenced for a study of blood T cell repertoires in COVID-19. About the research overall: Whether acute or convalescent, the COVID-19 samples came from the United States, Italy and Spain.

Using immunoSEQ multiplex PCR, the repertoire was profiled, and TCRdb retains in-frame clones only, with some absent. The profile shows under 250,000 clones, about 88% of them singletons. Per germline, CDR1 SGHTA and CDR2 FQGNSA. The CDR3 spans 15 residues. V lost 8 bases, J lost 5 bases, and 21 bases lay in between. The sample comprised peripheral blood. The chain links TRBV7-2 to TRBJ1-1, with D perhaps TRBD1 (5 bases). The source is a woman in her thirties or forties with acute or convalescent COVID-19. The CDR3, as DNA: TGTGCCAGCTCCCCGGCGGGGACCTTGGGGACTGAAGCTTTCTTT. This encodes CASSPAGTLGTEAFF. The full variable domain, in which reference TRBV7-2 and TRBJ1-1 provide the parts outside the CDR3, is GAGVSQSPSNKVTEKGKDVELRCDPISGHTALYWYRQSLGQGLEFLIYFQGNSAPDKSGLPSDRFSAERTGGSVSTLTIQRTQQEDSAVYLCASSPAGTLGTEAFFGQGTRLTVV.